The 24 T cell receptor beta chains reported below all come from one sample, sequenced in a study of identical twins (TCRdb year 2016). The method was 5' RACE. The instrument given in TCRdb is Illumina HiSeq 2000. Through fastp at Q25 and MiXCR, TCRdb rebuilt clones from the public reads, retaining in-frame beta chains. Entries that share a CDR3 protein sequence are merged under the most common genes and DNA. The sample table shows some 320,000 distinct CDR3 sequences, and approximately 13% are seen once. The ten top clones hold approximately 7.5% of the sample. These sequences were also reported in another study, on yellow fever vaccine responses in identical twins.

The sample consisted of CD8+ T cells sorted from blood. These receptors were taken from a young woman in good health.

This clonotype was observed many times. This chain uses TRBV4-1 with TRBJ2-3; 12 positions match TRBD2. J lost 4 bases, V lost 4 bases, and 9 bases had no gene match. Germline CDR1 and CDR2: MGHRA and YSYEKL. CDR3 size: 17 residues. DNA of the CDR3: TGCGCCAGCAGCCTCTATTCTAGCGGGGGGGCGTCAGATACGCAGTATTTT. Its translation is CASSLYSSGGASDTQYF.

In this sample, this clonotype turned up a few times. The rearrangement links TRBV9 to TRBJ2-1; 10 bases align to TRBD2. This CDR3 contains 15 residues. The germline gives CDR1 SGDLS, CDR2 YYNGEE. The J segment lost 6 bases and the V segment lost 3 bases, leaving 6 bases of the junction unmatched. CDR3 bases: TGTGCCAGCAGCGCCCTAGCGGGAGAGGGCAATGAGCAGTTCTTC. This gives the protein CASSALAGEGNEQFF.

This clonotype was counted between two and nine times. The chain links TRBV24-1 to TRBJ2-7; D call uncertain. V dropped 0 bases and J dropped 0 bases, with 2 bases sitting between them. The germline V gene encodes CDR1 KGHDR and CDR2 SFDVKD. The CDR3 has 13 residues. The CDR3 reads CATSDLNSYEQYF. CDR3 DNA sequence: TGTGCCACCAGTGATTTGAACTCCTACGAGCAGTACTTC.

This clonotype was seen a few times. V and J are TRBV27 and TRBJ2-7; 9 nucleotides line up with TRBD1. Germline V lookup: CDR1 MNHEY, CDR2 SMNVEV (reference sequence). Trimming cost V 2 bases and J 5 bases; bases outside gene matches: 1. The CDR3 consists of 13 residues. In DNA form, the CDR3 reads TGTGCCAGCAGTTTAAACAGGGGGCACGAGCAGTACTTC. The encoded protein is CASSLNRGHEQYF.

The sample holds a few counts of this clonotype. J is TRBJ2-7 and V is TRBV11-2, with 8 nucleotides matching TRBD2. The CDR3 length is 18 residues. Germline assignment: CDR1 SGHAT and CDR2 FQNNGV. Unmatched junction bases numbered 14, after V lost 2 bases and J lost 2 bases. CDR3 region: CASSLWEGTRYIAYEQYF. The CDR3 nucleotides are TGTGCCAGCAGCTTATGGGAGGGGACTAGGTATATCGCCTACGAGCAGTACTTC.

The CDR3 here is CASSLGTSENEQFF. CDR3 nucleotides: TGTGCCAGCAGTCTAGGGACTAGTGAGAATGAGCAGTTCTTC. J is TRBJ2-1 and V is TRBV12-3 or TRBV12-4; 8 bases line up with TRBD2. The ends lost 5 bases at V and 7 bases at J; junction bases unmatched: 7. CDR3 size: 14 residues.

This clonotype has a handful of counts. This chain links TRBV27 with TRBJ2-5, with D tentatively TRBD1 (6 bases). The CDR3 consists of 14 residues. Trimming removed 4 bases from V and 3 bases from J, with 12 bases in between. The germline V gene has CDR1 MNHEY and CDR2 SMNVEV (reference sequence). CDR3 DNA: TGTGCCAGCAGTTATTTCCCAGGGGAAGAGACCCAGTACTTC. Its translation: CASSYFPGEETQYF.

This clonotype was seen ten or more times. This chain connects TRBV4-1 to TRBJ1-6, with D perhaps matching TRBD1 (6 bases). V was shortened by 4 bases and J by 5 bases, with 12 bases between the two germline ends. CDR3 length: 15 residues. CDR1 is MGHRA, CDR2 YSYEKL, per germline. The DNA of the CDR3 is TGCGCCAGCAGCCTGGCTGGGGGCGATAATTCACCCCTCCACTTT. This translates into CASSLAGGDNSPLHF.

This clonotype was picked up many times. The chain combines TRBV4-2 with TRBJ1-1; D is unresolved. Germline V gene data show CDR1 as LGHNA and CDR2 as YNFKEQ. The CDR3 is made up of 18 amino acids. Trimming removed 0 bases from V and 5 bases from J, with 22 bases in between. Here the CDR3 reads CASSQDYPPGPRITEAFF. The CDR3 DNA sequence: TGTGCCAGCAGCCAAGACTATCCTCCGGGCCCCAGAATAACTGAAGCTTTCTTT.

This clonotype was counted at least ten times. This chain joins TRBV12-3 or TRBV12-4 and TRBJ2-1; TRBD2 might be the D (6 bases). Trimming shortened V by 6 bases and J by 7 bases, and 10 bases separated the two germline ends. This CDR3 comprises 12 residues. As DNA, the CDR3 is TGTGCCAGCAGGGGAGGTACGAATGAGCAGTTCTTC. This sequence encodes CASRGGTNEQFF.

This clonotype was seen a handful of times. The junction departs from germline at one end; a sequencing error may be responsible. The V call is TRBV20-1, the J call TRBJ1-5, with no clear D. Germline assignment: CDR1 DFQATT and CDR2 SNEGSKA (reference sequence). This CDR3 comprises 10 residues. The CDR3 DNA reads as TGCAGTGCTGGAGATCAGCCCCAGCATTTT. It specifies CSAGDQPQHF.

This clonotype was detected only a few times. The J gene is TRBJ2-1, the V gene TRBV9; 10 nucleotides match TRBD2. V was clipped by 0 bases and J by 4 bases; unmatched bases: 13. Germline V gene sequence: CDR1 SGDLS, CDR2 YYNGEE. The CDR3 covers 19 residues. CDR3 region: CASSVAPASGSLAYNEQFF. In nucleotides, the CDR3 is TGTGCCAGCAGCGTAGCTCCGGCTAGCGGGAGCCTGGCGTACAATGAGCAGTTCTTC.

This clonotype showed up just a few times. The DNA for the CDR3 is TGTGCCAGCAGCCAAAAGTTGGTTTGGGGCACCGGGGAGCTGTTTTTT. As protein: CASSQKLVWGTGELFF. V gene TRBV3-1 combines with J gene TRBJ2-2; D gene unclear. Germline V gene lookup returns CDR1 LGHDT and CDR2 YNNKEL (reference sequence). The CDR3 covers 16 residues. V gave up 2 bases and J gave up 4 bases, with 14 bases separating them.

The chain employs TRBV7-6 and TRBJ1-1; maybe TRBD1 (5 bases). The CDR3 is 15 residues long. Trimming removed 1 base at V and 4 bases at J, with 13 bases between. CDR1 and CDR2 from the germline V gene are SGHVS and FNYEAQ. The CDR3 reads CASSLGKGDSTEAFF. DNA of the CDR3: TGTGCCAGCAGCTTAGGGAAAGGGGATAGCACTGAAGCTTTCTTT.

The V gene is TRBV29-1, the J gene TRBJ2-7; 9 nucleotides agree with TRBD1. After removal of 6 bases from V and 2 bases from J, the junction contained 17 bases not matched to a gene. CDR3 length: 17 amino acids. Germline V gene sequence: CDR1 SQVTM, CDR2 ANQGSEA. CDR3 protein: CSVRGWTGAITPYEQYF. The CDR3 nucleotides are TGCAGCGTGCGCGGTTGGACAGGGGCGATTACTCCCTACGAGCAGTACTTC.

This clonotype appeared a few times. This chain connects TRBV12-3 or TRBV12-4 to TRBJ2-3; D unresolved. The V end lost 6 bases, the J end lost 2 bases, and 12 bases lay between the germline ends. The CDR3 runs 14 residues. CDR3: CASSVAHSTDTQYF. The DNA for the CDR3 is TGTGCCAGCAGCGTTGCTCACTCCACAGATACGCAGTATTTT.

This clonotype was observed a handful of times. The chain links TRBV6-5 to TRBJ2-1; a weak D match, TRBD1 (5 bases). This CDR3 is built from 17 residues. CDR1 MNHEY and CDR2 SVGAGI come from the germline V gene. V lost 0 bases and J lost 1, with 13 bases in between. The CDR3 sequence: CASSYSSDSKSYNEQFF. The CDR3 DNA sequence: TGTGCCAGCAGTTACTCGAGTGACAGCAAATCCTACAATGAGCAGTTCTTC.

The chain couples TRBV9 to TRBJ2-3; 10 bases are shared with TRBD2. Trimming cost V 4 bases and J 1 base; bases outside gene matches: 9. This CDR3 has 17 amino acids. Looked up from germline, CDR1 is SGDLS and CDR2 is YYNGEE. The CDR3 sequence: CASSSRVGTSGTDTQYF. The CDR3 DNA reads as TGTGCCAGCAGCTCAAGAGTAGGGACTAGCGGCACAGATACGCAGTATTTT.

This chain uses TRBV6-5 with TRBJ2-1; TRBD2 agrees at 12 bases. Germline CDR1 and CDR2: MNHEY and SVGAGI. The junction had 1 base not matched to a gene; V was cut back by 4 bases and J by 0 bases. The length of the CDR3 is 16 residues. CDR3 DNA: TGTGCCAGCAGTTTGACTAGCGGGAGCTCCTACAATGAGCAGTTCTTC. Its translation: CASSLTSGSSYNEQFF.

This clonotype was observed a handful of times. The chain employs TRBV27 and TRBJ2-1; D might be TRBD1 (5 bases). The ends were cut back, 2 bases at V and 13 bases at J, with 9 bases in the middle. The CDR3 runs to 11 residues. The germline V gene encodes CDR1 MNHEY and CDR2 SMNVEV (reference sequence). CDR3 region: CASSLGRVQFF. In nucleotides, the CDR3 is TGTGCCAGCAGTTTAGGCAGGGTTCAGTTCTTC.

In its sample, this clonotype was seen a few times. J is TRBJ2-1 and V is TRBV7-8; no reliable D call. Germline values: CDR1 SGHVS, CDR2 FQNEAQ. This CDR3 has 13 residues. Trimming took 5 bases from V and 3 from J, leaving 8 bases between them. Here the CDR3 DNA reads TGTGCCAGCAGCACCGAACGCTACAATGAGCAGTTCTTC. Its protein is CASSTERYNEQFF. Based on the CDR3 plus reference TRBV7-8 and TRBJ2-1, the full variable domain is GAGVSQSPRYKVAKRGQDVALRCDPISGHVSLFWYQQALGQGPEFLTYFQNEAQLDKSGLPSDRFFAERPEGSVSTLKIQRTQQEDSAVYLCASSTERYNEQFFGPGTRLTVL.

This clonotype turned up a few times. The chain has TRBV13 and TRBJ1-1, with D possibly being TRBD1 (6 bases). This CDR3 is built from 14 residues. Germline V lookup: CDR1 PRHDT, CDR2 FYEKMQ (reference sequence). Trimming cost V 5 bases and J 8 bases, with 18 bases left between them. CDR3: CASSLLVQDREAFF. Written as DNA, the CDR3 is TGTGCCAGCAGCCTATTAGTCCAGGACAGAGAAGCTTTCTTT.

V gene TRBV28 combines with J gene TRBJ2-1; TRBD2 matches at 8 bases. The germline CDR1 and CDR2 sequences are MDHEN and SYDVKM. Unmatched junction bases numbered 7, after V lost 2 bases and J lost 10 bases. The CDR3 sequence is 14 residues long. The CDR3 is CASSLSGRSWEQFF. In nucleotides, the CDR3 is TGTGCCAGCAGTTTAAGCGGGAGATCTTGGGAGCAGTTCTTC.

The table lists this clonotype with many counts. The chain carries TRBV3-1 and TRBJ2-7; TRBD2 matches at 10 bases. Germline V gene data show CDR1 as LGHDT and CDR2 as YNNKEL (reference sequence). The CDR3 sequence is 14 residues long. The J segment lost 2 bases and the V segment lost 3 bases, leaving 1 base of the junction unmatched. The DNA for the CDR3 is TGTGCCAGCAGCCATAGCGGGAGGACCTACGAGCAGTACTTC. This translates into CASSHSGRTYEQYF.